This T cell receptor (beta chain) was sequenced in a study of OX40 agonist ivuxolimab in advanced cancers. Study findings and constraints: Among the lowest peripheral clonal expansion occurred in 0.1-3.0 mg/kg partial responders. What antigens the expanded peripheral T cells recognized was never established.

TCRdb's copy holds only in-frame clones and misses some; the assay was immunoSEQ multiplex PCR. The profile shows approximately 90,000 clones, around nine tenths of them singletons. J gave up 3 bases and V 0 bases, and 4 bases lay outside the gene matches. This CDR3 contains 15 residues. The germline V gene has CDR1 SGHNT and CDR2 YYREEE (reference sequence). Comment on this clone: What it binds is not known.

The sequencing used CD4+ or CD8+ T cells sorted from blood, collected in a trial of the OX40 agonist ivuxolimab. This sequence originates from an adult with an advanced solid tumor such as melanoma, head and neck, liver or kidney cancer. The rearrangement joins TRBV5-4 to TRBJ2-7; 9 nucleotides agree with TRBD1. This CDR3 reads CASSLVGTGNYEQYF. The DNA for the CDR3 is TGTGCCAGCAGCTTGGTGGGGACAGGGAACTACGAGCAGTACTTC.